The next 13 T cell receptor beta chains were all read from a single sample in a study of blood T cell repertoires in COVID-19. The assay was immunoSEQ multiplex PCR, and TCRdb's table has in-frame clones only and misses some. The sample lists some 100,000 clones, approximately 86% occurring once. Sequenced material: peripheral blood. Receptors originate from a man in his fifties with COVID-19, enrolled during active disease.

The chain joins TRBV2 to TRBJ2-5; the match to TRBD1 covers 7 bases. Germline lookup yields CDR1 SNHLY and CDR2 FYNNEI. CDR3 length: 16 amino acids. After removal of 4 bases from V and 2 bases from J, the junction contained 10 bases not matched to a gene. The CDR3 loop is CASSVPAGQDQETQYF. Here the CDR3 DNA reads TGTGCCAGCAGTGTACCGGCAGGACAGGATCAAGAGACCCAGTACTTC.

The chain couples TRBV24-1 to TRBJ2-1; D perhaps matches TRBD2 (5 bases). The V gene's germline CDR1 is KGHDR and CDR2 SFDVKD. V was pared by 0 bases and J by 8 bases, with 13 bases between. The CDR3 is 15 amino acids. CDR3: CATSDLQSSTDEQFF. In DNA form, the CDR3 reads TGTGCCACCAGTGATTTGCAGTCTAGCACGGATGAGCAGTTCTTC.

In this sample, this clone turned up a few times. This CDR3 reads CASSASVGDRYGYTF. The CDR3 nucleotides are TGTGCCAGTAGTGCCTCGGTCGGGGATAGGTATGGCTACACCTTC. The chain employs TRBV19 and TRBJ1-2; no firm D call. Trimming cost V 5 bases and J 5 bases, with 18 bases left between them. The CDR3 runs 15 residues. Looked up from germline, CDR1 is LNHDA and CDR2 is SQIVND (reference sequence).

V and J are TRBV29-1 and TRBJ1-2, with D perhaps TRBD1 (5 bases). CDR3 length equals 13 residues. CDR1 and CDR2 from the germline V gene are SQVTM and ANQGSEA. The germline V and J ends were trimmed by 8 bases and 3 bases, with 16 bases remaining between them. CDR3 region: CSSKEGADYGYTF. The CDR3 DNA is TGCAGCTCCAAAGAAGGGGCTGACTATGGCTACACCTTC. The complete variable domain, with remaining parts taken from reference TRBV29-1 and TRBJ1-2, reads SAVISQKPSRDICQRGTSLTIQCQVDSQVTMMFWYRQQPGQSLTLIATANQGSEATYESGFVIDKFPISRPNLTFSTLTVSNMSPEDSSIYLCSSKEGADYGYTFGSGTRLTVV.

The CDR3 is CASTASASGFTYEQYF. CDR3 nucleotide sequence: TGTGCCAGCACCGCCTCTGCTAGCGGGTTTACCTACGAGCAGTACTTC. J is TRBJ2-7 and V is TRBV3-1 (or the pseudogene TRBV3-2), with 8 nucleotides matching TRBD2. Germline V gene data show CDR1 as LGHDT and CDR2 as YNNKEL (reference sequence). This CDR3 comprises 16 residues. Unmatched junction bases numbered 13, after V lost 7 bases and J lost 2 bases.

The J gene is TRBJ2-1, the V gene TRBV5-4; D is unclear. V lost 4 bases and J 8 bases, leaving 13 bases between the germline ends. The CDR3 contains 13 residues. Germline CDR1 SGHNT, CDR2 YYREEE (reference sequence). CDR3 residues: CASSRDYLYEQFF. CDR3 sequence (DNA): TGTGCCAGCAGCCGAGATTATCTCTATGAGCAGTTCTTC.

The rearrangement links TRBV10-1 to TRBJ2-7; the match to TRBD1 covers 9 bases. CDR1 and CDR2 (germline): WNHNN, SYGVQD (reference sequence). This CDR3 has 12 amino acids. J gave up 11 bases and V 8 bases, and 10 bases lay outside the gene matches. The CDR3 reads CASYKNRGHKYF. The CDR3 DNA reads as TGCGCCAGCTATAAGAACAGGGGGCACAAGTACTTC.

The chain has TRBV5-8 and TRBJ1-2; D not certain. V dropped 4 bases and J dropped 5 bases, with 9 bases sitting between them. Germline-derived CDR1 and CDR2 are SGHTS and YDEGEE. The CDR3 loop spans 12 amino acids. CDR3 sequence: CASSTAGYGYTF. CDR3 nucleotides: TGTGCCAGCAGCACAGCTGGGTATGGCTACACCTTC. The variable domain in full, with the rest retrieved from reference TRBV5-8 and TRBJ1-2, is EAGVTQSPTHLIKTRGQQATLRCSPISGHTSVYWYQQALGLGLQFLLWYDEGEERNRGNFPPRFSGRQFPNYSSELNVNALELEDSALYLCASSTAGYGYTFGSGTRLTVV.

The rearrangement uses TRBV5-4 and TRBJ2-1, with D perhaps TRBD1 (5 bases). Germline V gives CDR1 SGHNT, CDR2 YYREEE (reference sequence). Trimming left V 4 bases short and J 5 bases short, with 16 bases between. This CDR3 contains 15 residues. CDR3 coding DNA: TGTGCCAGCAGCCTTAGGGGAACTCCCAACAATGAGCAGTTCTTC. Its translation: CASSLRGTPNNEQFF.

The chain uses TRBV19 and TRBJ2-7; perhaps TRBD1 as D (6 bases). V shed 3 bases and J shed 3 bases, with 9 bases lying between them. The CDR3 is 13 residues long. Per germline, CDR1 LNHDA and CDR2 SQIVND (reference sequence). The CDR3 DNA reads TGTGCCAGTAGTATTTTGACAGGCTACGAGCAGTACTTC. Its protein product is CASSILTGYEQYF. The variable domain in full, completed from reference TRBV19 and TRBJ2-7, reads DGGITQSPKYLFRKEGQNVTLSCEQNLNHDAMYWYRQDPGQGLRLIYYSQIVNDFQKGDIAEGYSVSREKKESFPLTVTSAQKNPTAFYLCASSILTGYEQYFGPGTRLTVT.

The chain is built from TRBV9 and TRBJ2-7; 11 bases align to TRBD2. With 2 bases clipped from V and 7 bases from J, the junction kept 11 bases outside the gene matches. CDR1 and CDR2 from the germline V gene are SGDLS and YYNGEE. This CDR3 is 16 amino acids long. The CDR3 here is CASSVTSGGPLVEQYF. The CDR3 bases are TGTGCCAGCAGCGTTACTAGCGGGGGCCCCCTTGTGGAGCAGTACTTC.

The chain joins TRBV4-3 to TRBJ1-2; D call uncertain. The V end was cut by 0 bases, the J end by 8 bases, with 16 bases between. CDR3 length: 15 amino acids. CDR1 is LGHNA, CDR2 YSLEER, per germline. The CDR3 is CASSQERSVIWGYTF. CDR3 nucleotides: TGCGCCAGCAGCCAAGAGCGGTCGGTCATTTGGGGCTACACCTTC.

The chain recombines TRBV5-1 with TRBJ1-2; the match to TRBD1 covers 8 bases. Losses at the gene ends were 0 bases for V and 3 bases for J; bases not matched to a gene: 10. The CDR3 runs 17 residues. CDR1 and CDR2 (germline): SGHRS, YFSETQ. The chain's CDR3 is CASSLVAGGMLHYGYTF. The CDR3, as DNA: TGCGCCAGCAGCTTGGTAGCAGGGGGCATGCTACACTATGGCTACACCTTC.